This T cell receptor (beta chain) came from a study of PD-1 blockade in classical Hodgkin lymphoma. On this clone itself: As yet, its antigen is unknown.

Whole-study findings and limits: TCR diversity rose significantly by C4D1 in CD4+ but not CD8+ cells. Baseline TCR diversity was reportedly lower in newly diagnosed patients than in healthy donors. It was reported as lower still in relapsed/refractory patients. Later analyses included only patients treated at least 1 year post-ASCT. Complete responders' baseline diversity resembled that of newly diagnosed patients.

Sequenced by immunoSEQ multiplex PCR; TCRdb stores in-frame clones only, minus some. Of 50,000 to 65,000 clones listed, approximately 90% are singletons. Noted time point: cycle 4 day 1 (C4D1), after about 6 weeks of nivolumab. The patients all showed relapse after autologous stem cell transplantation, while their brentuximab vedotin exposure varied. V was cut by 6 bases and J by 5 bases, with 9 bases left in between. CDR1 is LNHDA and CDR2 is SQIVND in the germline V gene (reference sequence). This CDR3 comprises 12 residues. The chain joins TRBV19 to TRBJ2-3, with a tentative D call TRBD1 (5 bases). Material: peripheral blood mononuclear cells (PBMCs), obtained before the fourth cycle of nivolumab. The clonotype originates from a human donor with classical Hodgkin lymphoma. Written as DNA, the CDR3 is TGTGCCAGTAGGCAGGGAAGAGATACGCAGTATTTT. It yields the protein CASRQGRDTQYF. The variable domain in full, with the rest retrieved from reference TRBV19 and TRBJ2-3, is DGGITQSPKYLFRKEGQNVTLSCEQNLNHDAMYWYRQDPGQGLRLIYYSQIVNDFQKGDIAEGYSVSREKKESFPLTVTSAQKNPTAFYLCASRQGRDTQYFGPGTRLTVL.